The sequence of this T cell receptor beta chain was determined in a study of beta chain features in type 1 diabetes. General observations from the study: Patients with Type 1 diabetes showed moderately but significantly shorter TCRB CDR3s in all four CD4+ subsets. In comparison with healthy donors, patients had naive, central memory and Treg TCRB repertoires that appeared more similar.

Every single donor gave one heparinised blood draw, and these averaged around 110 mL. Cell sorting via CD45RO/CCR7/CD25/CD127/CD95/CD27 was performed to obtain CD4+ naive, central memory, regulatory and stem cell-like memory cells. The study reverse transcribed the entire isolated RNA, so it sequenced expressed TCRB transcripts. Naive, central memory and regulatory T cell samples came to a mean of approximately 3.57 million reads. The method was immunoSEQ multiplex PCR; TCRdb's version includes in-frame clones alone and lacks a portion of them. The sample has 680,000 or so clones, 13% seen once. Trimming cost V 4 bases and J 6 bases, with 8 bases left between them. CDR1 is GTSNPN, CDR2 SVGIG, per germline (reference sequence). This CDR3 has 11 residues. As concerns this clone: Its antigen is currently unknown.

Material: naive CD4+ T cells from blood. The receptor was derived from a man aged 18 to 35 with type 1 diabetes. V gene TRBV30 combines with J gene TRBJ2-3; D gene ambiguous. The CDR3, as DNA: TGTGCCTGGACAAACAGCGATACGCAGTATTTT. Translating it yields CAWTNSDTQYF.